The entry below describes one TCR beta chain. The CDR3 length is 13 residues. V lost 5 bases and J lost 15; bases outside the gene matches: 9. Germline V gene lookup returns CDR1 KGHDR and CDR2 SFDVKD. Method: immunoSEQ multiplex PCR; TCRdb's copy keeps in-frame clones and lacks some. The sample shows approximately 120,000 clones, roughly four fifths of them seen only once. This record belongs to a study of blood T cell repertoires in COVID-19. At the level of the study: Samples representing acute and convalescent COVID-19 were sourced from the United States, Italy and Spain.

This sequence originates from a woman aged 45-65 years with acute or convalescent COVID-19. The sequencing sample was made of peripheral blood. This chain connects TRBV24-1 to TRBJ2-6; 7 bases align to TRBD2. The DNA of the CDR3 is TGTGCCACCAGTGGTGGGGGGGGAACGGGCCTGACTTTC. It is translated as CATSGGGGTGLTF.